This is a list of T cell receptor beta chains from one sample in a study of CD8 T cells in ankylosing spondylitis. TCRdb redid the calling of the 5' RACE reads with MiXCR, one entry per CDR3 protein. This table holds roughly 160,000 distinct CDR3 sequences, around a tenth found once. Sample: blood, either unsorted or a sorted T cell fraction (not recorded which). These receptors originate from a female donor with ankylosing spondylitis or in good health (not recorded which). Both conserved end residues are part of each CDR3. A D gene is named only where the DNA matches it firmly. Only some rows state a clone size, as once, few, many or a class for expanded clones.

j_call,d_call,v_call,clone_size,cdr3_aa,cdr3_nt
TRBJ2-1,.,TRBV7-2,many,CASGGNEQFF,TGTGCCAGCGGGGGGAATGAGCAGTTCTTC
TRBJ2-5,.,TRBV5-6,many,CASRVGPGETQYF,TGTGCCAGCAGGGTGGGCCCGGGAGAGACCCAGTACTTC
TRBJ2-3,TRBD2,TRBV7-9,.,CASSEGTSGRTDTQYF,TGTGCCAGCAGCGAAGGGACTAGCGGGCGCACAGATACGCAGTATTTT
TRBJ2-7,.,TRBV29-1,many,CSVESRDTSYEQYF,TGCAGCGTTGAAAGTCGGGACACGTCCTACGAGCAGTACTTC
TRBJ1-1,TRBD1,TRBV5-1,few,CASSHGTGHTEAFF,TGCGCCAGCAGCCACGGGACAGGGCACACTGAAGCTTTCTTT
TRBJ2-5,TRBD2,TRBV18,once,CASRGLDATQYF,TGTGCCAGCCGTGGACTAGACGCGACCCAGTACTTC
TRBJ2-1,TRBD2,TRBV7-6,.,CASSWTGGPLGEQFF,TGTGCCAGCAGCTGGACGGGAGGGCCCTTGGGTGAGCAGTTCTTC
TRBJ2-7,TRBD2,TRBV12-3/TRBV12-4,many,CASSLLPGGYEQYF,TGTGCCAGCAGTTTGTTGCCGGGAGGCTACGAGCAGTACTTC
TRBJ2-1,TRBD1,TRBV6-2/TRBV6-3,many,CASTEDRGAYNEQFF,TGTGCCAGCACCGAAGACAGGGGCGCCTACAATGAGCAGTTCTTC
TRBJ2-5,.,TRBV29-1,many,CSVEGQGQETQYF,TGCAGCGTTGAAGGCCAGGGCCAAGAGACCCAGTACTTC
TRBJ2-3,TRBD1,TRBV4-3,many,CASSHGGQGGYTQYF,TGCGCCAGCAGCCACGGGGGACAGGGGGGGTATACGCAGTATTTT
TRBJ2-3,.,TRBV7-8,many,CASSFSGQFLDTQYF,TGTGCCAGCAGCTTTTCCGGACAGTTCCTAGATACGCAGTATTTT
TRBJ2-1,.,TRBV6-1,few,CASSPGRGIDEQFF,TGTGCCAGCAGTCCCGGACGAGGCATCGATGAGCAGTTCTTC
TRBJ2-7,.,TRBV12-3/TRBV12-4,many,CASSPVLFMAEQYF,TGTGCCAGCAGCCCTGTCCTGTTCATGGCCGAGCAGTACTTC
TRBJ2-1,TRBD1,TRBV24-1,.,CATSEPIDRGTSNEQFF,TGTGCCACCAGTGAACCCATCGACAGGGGAACATCCAATGAGCAGTTCTTC
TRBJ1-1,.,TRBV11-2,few,CASSLVGAGTEAFF,TGTGCCAGCAGCTTAGTAGGGGCAGGGACTGAAGCTTTCTTT
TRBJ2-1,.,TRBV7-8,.,CASSPPRAGSGNEQFF,TGTGCCAGCAGTCCCCCCCGGGCGGGTAGCGGCAATGAGCAGTTCTTC
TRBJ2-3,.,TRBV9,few,CASGGTSRGDTQYF,TGTGCCAGCGGAGGGACTTCCCGGGGAGATACGCAGTATTTT
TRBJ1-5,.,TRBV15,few,CATRGTNQPQHF,TGTGCCACCCGGGGAACCAATCAGCCCCAGCATTTT
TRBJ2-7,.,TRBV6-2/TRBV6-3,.,CASSSTLTAYEQYF,TGTGCCAGCAGTTCGACCTTAACCGCCTACGAGCAGTACTTC
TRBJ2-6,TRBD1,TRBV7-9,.,CASSPRGQGANVLTF,TGTGCCAGCAGCCCCAGGGGGCAAGGGGCCAACGTCCTGACTTTC
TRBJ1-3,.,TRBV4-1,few,CASSQAVGGGPGNTIYF,TGCGCCAGCAGCCAAGCGGTCGGGGGGGGTCCTGGAAACACCATATATTTT
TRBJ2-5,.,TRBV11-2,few,CASSAPRETQYF,TGTGCCAGCAGCGCCCCCCGGGAGACCCAGTACTTC
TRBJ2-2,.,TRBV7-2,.,CASSPRDGTGELFF,TGTGCCAGCAGCCCCAGGGATGGCACCGGGGAGCTGTTTTTT
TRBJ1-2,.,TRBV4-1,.,CASSYDINYGYTF,TGCGCCAGCAGCTATGACATAAACTATGGCTACACCTTC
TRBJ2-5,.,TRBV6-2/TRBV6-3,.,CASSQGPGPGGETQYF,TGTGCCAGCAGTCAGGGGCCGGGGCCCGGTGGAGAGACCCAGTACTTC
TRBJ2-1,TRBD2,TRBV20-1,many,CSAAGPHRVGEQFF,TGCAGTGCAGCGGGACCCCACCGGGTTGGTGAGCAGTTCTTC
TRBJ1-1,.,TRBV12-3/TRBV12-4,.,CASTEAFF,TGTGCCAGCACTGAAGCTTTCTTT
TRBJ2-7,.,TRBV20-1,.,CSAREEAIYEQYF,TGCAGTGCTAGAGAGGAAGCTATCTACGAGCAGTACTTC
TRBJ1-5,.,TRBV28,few,CASRGAPREPQHF,TGTGCCAGCAGGGGCGCCCCTCGAGAGCCCCAGCATTTT
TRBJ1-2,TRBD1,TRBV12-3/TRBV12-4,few,CASSLAGTVLYYGYTF,TGTGCCAGCAGTTTAGCTGGGACAGTTCTATACTATGGCTACACCTTC
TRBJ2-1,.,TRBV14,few,CASSQAREQFF,TGTGCCAGCAGCCAAGCGCGTGAGCAGTTCTTC
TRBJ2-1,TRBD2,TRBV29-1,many,CSVEVSSLAGVFELFF,TGCAGCGTCGAAGTCAGTTCACTAGCGGGAGTTTTTGAGCTGTTCTTC
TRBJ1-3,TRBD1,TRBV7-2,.,CASRGTGASGNTIYF,TGTGCCAGCAGGGGTACAGGGGCCTCTGGAAACACCATATATTTT
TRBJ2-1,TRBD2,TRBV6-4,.,CASSAAGLPLHEQFF,TGTGCCAGCAGCGCCGCGGGACTACCCCTCCATGAGCAGTTCTTC
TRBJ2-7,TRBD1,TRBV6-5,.,CASSWYGGQRSYEQYF,TGTGCCAGCAGTTGGTATGGGGGACAGAGATCCTACGAGCAGTACTTC
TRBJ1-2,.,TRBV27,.,CASSLQGSLYGYTF,TGTGCCAGCAGTTTGCAGGGGAGCCTCTATGGCTACACCTTC
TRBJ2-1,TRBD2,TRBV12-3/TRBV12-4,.,CASSPWTEPGLAGVPREQFF,TGTGCCAGCAGTCCGTGGACAGAACCGGGACTAGCGGGAGTCCCAAGGGAGCAGTTCTTC
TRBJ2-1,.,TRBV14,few,CASSQATHSYNEQFF,TGTGCCAGCAGCCAAGCGACTCACTCCTACAATGAGCAGTTCTTC
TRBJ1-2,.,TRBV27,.,CATASGYGYTF,TGTGCCACCGCCTCGGGGTATGGCTACACCTTC